The 22 T cell receptor beta chains reported below all come from one sample, sequenced in a study of shared clonotypes between healthy human individuals. Libraries were prepared by immunoSEQ multiplex PCR; TCRdb keeps only in-frame clonotypes and omits some of them. The sample lists 2 million to 2.5 million clones; approximately 94% were seen once. Sequencing was done on a sample of naive CD4+ T cells sorted from blood. Subset: CD45RA+ positively selected. Receptors originate from a man between 18 and 29 years old in good health.

A word on this clone: Other nucleotide sequences in the sample specify the same CDR3. The rearrangement links TRBV6-6 to TRBJ2-7, with 9 nucleotides matching TRBD1. The germline CDR1 and CDR2 sequences are MNHNY and SVGAGI (reference sequence). The CDR3 has 14 amino acids. The V gene end was trimmed by 6 bases and the J gene end by 2 bases; junction bases not matched to a gene: 5. CDR3: CASRTGQGTYEQYF. The CDR3 DNA follows: TGTGCCAGCAGAACGGGACAGGGAACCTACGAGCAGTACTTC.

V and J are TRBV7-6 and TRBJ2-7, with 9 bases matching TRBD1. The junction had 5 bases not matched to a gene; V was cut back by 1 base and J by 4 bases. The CDR3 is 15 amino acids. CDR1 and CDR2 (germline): SGHVS, FNYEAQ. The CDR3 sequence: CASSLGGTGTYEQYF. Here the CDR3 DNA reads TGTGCCAGCAGCTTAGGTGGGACAGGGACGTACGAGCAGTACTTC. Together with reference TRBV7-6 and TRBJ2-7, the CDR3 gives the full variable domain: GAGVSQSPRYKVTKRGQDVALRCDPISGHVSLYWYRQALGQGPEFLTYFNYEAQQDKSGLPNDRFSAERPEGSISTLTIQRTEQRDSAMYRCASSLGGTGTYEQYFGPGTRLTVT.

Here the CDR3 DNA reads TGTGCCAGCAGCTTAGCCGGGACAGGCGAGAAACGGGAAAAACTGTTTTTT. Protein product: CASSLAGTGEKREKLFF. The chain couples TRBV7-9 to TRBJ1-4, with 8 bases identical to TRBD1. Germline lookup yields CDR1 SEHNR and CDR2 FQNEAQ (reference sequence). The CDR3 sequence is 17 residues long. J gave up 8 bases and V 0 bases, and 11 bases lay outside the gene matches.

V and J are TRBV11-2 and TRBJ2-7; weak D call: TRBD2 (6 bases). The CDR3 has 16 amino acids. Trimming took off 5 bases at V and 4 bases at J, with 21 bases between the two ends. Germline V CDR1 and CDR2: SGHAT, FQNNGV. CDR3 DNA: TGTGCCAGCAGCGCTATACCCCCCCTAGCGAGTTACGAGCAGTACTTC. Protein: CASSAIPPLASYEQYF.

With respect to this clone: Distinct nucleotide sequences in the sample also encode this CDR3. V gene TRBV19 combines with J gene TRBJ1-3; no clear D. The ends were cut back, 9 bases at V and 0 bases at J, with 9 bases in the middle. This CDR3 has 13 residues. The germline V gene encodes CDR1 LNHDA and CDR2 SQIVND (reference sequence). CDR3 sequence: CASRPSSGNTIYF. In DNA, the CDR3 is TGTGCCAGCCGGCCGAGCTCTGGAAACACCATATATTTT. Full variable domain (missing parts from reference TRBV19 and TRBJ1-3): DGGITQSPKYLFRKEGQNVTLSCEQNLNHDAMYWYRQDPGQGLRLIYYSQIVNDFQKGDIAEGYSVSREKKESFPLTVTSAQKNPTAFYLCASRPSSGNTIYFGEGSWLTVV.

The rearrangement uses TRBV30 and TRBJ2-5; D is ambiguous. Trimming took off 1 base at V and 5 bases at J, with 11 bases between the two ends. Germline V gene sequence: CDR1 GTSNPN, CDR2 SVGIG (reference sequence). The CDR3 extends over 13 amino acids. CDR3 sequence (DNA): TGTGCCTGGAGTGGGAACGATTGGGAGACCCAGTACTTC. Amino acid sequence: CAWSGNDWETQYF.

The chain is built from TRBV11-2 and TRBJ2-1; the D gene is possibly TRBD2 (5 bases). The V end lost 1 base, the J end lost 2 bases, and 9 bases lay between the germline ends. In germline, CDR1 is SGHAT, CDR2 FQNNGV. This CDR3 region has 15 residues. CDR3 DNA sequence: TGTGCCAGCAGCTTAGGTTCGGGGACCTACAATGAGCAGTTCTTC. Its translation: CASSLGSGTYNEQFF.

The chain couples TRBV10-3 to TRBJ2-3; D is unclear. Trimming removed 7 bases at V and 2 bases at J, with 10 bases between. The CDR3 consists of 13 residues. Germline-derived CDR1 and CDR2 are ENHRY and SYGVKD. CDR3 in amino acids: CAITASPTDTQYF. The CDR3 DNA is TGTGCCATCACGGCCAGCCCCACAGATACGCAGTATTTT.

The V gene is TRBV4-1, the J gene TRBJ1-6; 9 positions agree with TRBD1. Per the germline V gene, CDR1 is MGHRA and CDR2 is YSYEKL. This CDR3 is 19 amino acids long. J lost 1 base, V lost 0 bases, and 7 bases had no gene match. CDR3 amino acids: CASSQEGTGTHSYNSPLHF. The DNA for the CDR3 is TGCGCCAGCAGCCAAGAGGGGACAGGGACCCATTCCTATAATTCACCCCTCCACTTT.

The chain couples TRBV4-1 to TRBJ1-4; D might be TRBD1 (5 bases). The ends were cut back, 0 bases at V and 8 bases at J, with 16 bases in the middle. There are 16 residues in the CDR3. CDR1 and CDR2 from the germline V gene are MGHRA and YSYEKL. CDR3 residues: CASSQDPGARREKLFF. Written as DNA, the CDR3 is TGCGCCAGCAGCCAAGATCCTGGGGCGCGAAGGGAAAAACTGTTTTTT.

The chain is built from TRBV5-6 and TRBJ2-2; 9 nucleotides line up with TRBD1. Germline assignment: CDR1 SGHDT and CDR2 YYEEEE. The CDR3 extends over 18 amino acids. V trimming: 4 bases; J trimming: 6 bases; junction bases outside the gene matches: 16. CDR3 in DNA: TGTGCCAGCAGCAAAGGCCCGGGACAGGGTACGAGTGCCGGGGAGCTGTTTTTT. This sequence encodes CASSKGPGQGTSAGELFF.

The J gene is TRBJ2-7, the V gene TRBV2, with TRBD2 identical over 11 bases. V gave up 3 bases and J gave up 6 bases; unmatched junction bases: 4. There are 14 residues in the CDR3. Looked up from germline, CDR1 is SNHLY and CDR2 is FYNNEI. In nucleotides, the CDR3 is TGTGCCAGCAGTGATGGACTAGCGGGCGGCGAGCAGTACTTC. It yields the protein CASSDGLAGGEQYF.

The chain employs TRBV12-5 and TRBJ1-5; D unresolved. V lost 0 bases to trimming and J lost 4 bases, with 1 base between them. CDR3 size: 12 residues. Germline loops: CDR1 LGHNT, CDR2 FRNRAP. The DNA for the CDR3 is TGTGCTAGTGGTTTGGTTAATCAGCCCCAGCATTTT. Protein product: CASGLVNQPQHF.

The V gene is TRBV5-4, the J gene TRBJ2-7, with TRBD1 matching 7 bases. The ends lost 4 bases at V and 2 bases at J; junction bases unmatched: 6. Germline CDR1 is SGHNT and CDR2 is YYREEE (reference sequence). The CDR3 is 14 residues long. In DNA form, the CDR3 reads TGTGCCAGCAGCATACAAGGACAGGCCTACGAGCAGTACTTC. It yields the protein CASSIQGQAYEQYF. Full variable domain (remainder filled in from reference TRBV5-4 and TRBJ2-7): ETGVTQSPTHLIKTRGQQVTLRCSSQSGHNTVSWYQQALGQGPQFIFQYYREEENGRGNFPPRFSGLQFPNYSSELNVNALELDDSALYLCASSIQGQAYEQYFGPGTRLTVT.

This clone is a singleton in its sample. The CDR3 reads CACPGGLDANTGELFF. The DNA for the CDR3 is TGTGCCTGCCCTGGTGGTCTGGACGCGAACACCGGGGAGCTGTTTTTT. The chain couples TRBV30 to TRBJ2-2; D is unresolved. The CDR3 extends over 16 amino acids. Per the germline V gene, CDR1 is GTSNPN and CDR2 is SVGIG (reference sequence). V was trimmed by 6 bases and J by 0 bases, leaving 17 bases between them.

Note on this clone: Other DNA sequences within the sample encode an identical CDR3. The genes are TRBV4-3 and TRBJ2-1; D is undetermined. The length of the CDR3 is 13 residues. The V and J ends lost 3 bases and 0 bases respectively, with 3 bases between them. From germline, CDR1 is LGHNA and CDR2 YSLEER. This CDR3 is CASSQSSYNEQFF. In DNA form, the CDR3 reads TGCGCCAGCAGCCAGAGCTCCTACAATGAGCAGTTCTTC.

The chain recombines TRBV6-6 with TRBJ1-6; 9 bases line up with TRBD1. CDR1 and CDR2 (germline): MNHNY, SVGAGI (reference sequence). The CDR3 sequence is 15 residues long. Trimming removed 7 bases from V and 7 bases from J; junction bases left unmatched: 8. In DNA, the CDR3 is TGTGCCAGCAACCCAGGGGACAGGGAGAATTCACCCCTCCACTTT. This gives the protein CASNPGDRENSPLHF.

This chain uses TRBV4-1 with TRBJ1-5, with a tentative D call TRBD1 (6 bases). Germline lookup yields CDR1 MGHRA and CDR2 YSYEKL. The CDR3 spans 16 residues. The V end lost 4 bases, the J end lost 6 bases, and 19 bases lay between the germline ends. As DNA, the CDR3 is TGCGCCAGCAGCCTTTTCGTCGGGGGGGCAGGTCAGCCCCAGCATTTT. It translates to CASSLFVGGAGQPQHF.

The chain has TRBV6-6 and TRBJ1-1, with 7 bases fitting TRBD1. Germline CDR1 reads MNHNY; CDR2 reads SVGAGI (reference sequence). The trim removed 6 bases at V and 11 bases at J, leaving 12 bases unmatched. This CDR3 is 13 amino acids long. For the CDR3, the DNA is TGTGCCAGCAGCCGAACAGGGGATCCTGGGGCTTTCTTT. Protein sequence: CASSRTGDPGAFF.

In this sample, this clone turned up once. The same CDR3 also results from other DNA sequences found in this sample. The V gene is TRBV10-1, the J gene TRBJ2-7; 10 bases match TRBD2. Germline CDR1 and CDR2: WNHNN and SYGVQD (reference sequence). The CDR3 extends over 14 amino acids. V trimming: 2 bases; J trimming: 5 bases; junction bases outside the gene matches: 3. In DNA form, the CDR3 reads TGCGCCAGCAGTGAGAGCGGGAGGGGCCACGAGCAGTACTTC. This sequence encodes CASSESGRGHEQYF.

This sequence joins TRBV10-1 and TRBJ2-3, with a weak D call TRBD2 (6 bases). The CDR3 is 14 residues long. Trimming took off 2 bases at V and 5 bases at J, with 11 bases between the two ends. The V gene's germline CDR1 is WNHNN and CDR2 SYGVQD (reference sequence). CDR3 residues: CASSEGGTGDTQYF. CDR3 DNA sequence: TGCGCCAGCAGTGAGGGAGGGACGGGAGATACGCAGTATTTT.

For the CDR3, the DNA is TGTGCCAGCAGTTTCTACCCGGGACAGGGTAACTATGGCTACACCTTC. This encodes CASSFYPGQGNYGYTF. The chain carries TRBV28 and TRBJ1-2; the match to TRBD1 covers 9 bases. V shed 3 bases, J shed 1 base, and the junction held 6 bases outside the gene matches. The CDR3 extends over 16 amino acids. In germline, CDR1 is MDHEN, CDR2 SYDVKM.